This T cell receptor (beta chain) derives from a study of chronic HIV infection and antiretroviral therapy. This clonotype has ten or more counts. A single record per CDR3 protein comes from TCRdb applying MiXCR to the 5' RACE reads. The table includes around 30,000 distinct CDR3 sequences, around 8.6% detected once. The source of this sequence is an adult who had HIV and had not received antiretroviral therapy, or was an uninfected healthy control (not recorded which). Source material: peripheral blood.

The CDR3 sequence is CASSRGQGGQPQHF. Written as DNA, the CDR3 is TGTGCCAGCAGCCGAGGACAGGGAGGTCAGCCCCAGCATTTT. V gene TRBV7-9 combines with J gene TRBJ1-5; 8 bases line up with TRBD1. J was trimmed by 6 bases and V by 5 bases; bases with no gene match: 6. The germline CDR1 and CDR2 sequences are SEHNR and FQNEAQ (reference sequence). The CDR3 length is 14 residues.